Below, 9 T cell receptor beta chains from the same sample are listed, as sequenced in a study of human T cells and chemical hapten exposure listed by TCRdb under 2021. Preparation of the library involved RACE. Sequencer: NextSeq 500. Using fastp trimming at Q25 and MiXCR clonotype assembly, TCRdb reanalyzed the public sequencing data and kept in-frame beta chains. Under each unique CDR3 protein, matching rows form one entry showing the most common genes and DNA. The sample records roughly 50,000 distinct CDR3 sequences, roughly a tenth of which are singletons. The ten largest clones take up around 17% of the sample. The sample's time point label, decoded: patch test 3, about 24 weeks after DPC sensitization. The treatment or condition label of this sample denotes: therapeutic diphenylcyclopropenone sensitization with weekly scalp DPC. Sequencing used whole blood, obtained in connection with sensitization to the hapten diphenylcyclopropenone (DPC). Every receptor here comes from a woman aged 40 to 50 with alopecia areata. Some clones in this sample may be carry-over from other donors' samples.

The chain couples TRBV24-1 to TRBJ2-2, with D possibly matching TRBD2 (6 bases). V dropped 9 bases and J dropped 1 base, with 11 bases sitting between them. The CDR3 sequence is 14 residues long. Germline CDR1 reads KGHDR; CDR2 reads SFDVKD. This CDR3 reads CATEGLENTGELFF. The CDR3, as DNA: TGTGCCACCGAGGGACTGGAGAACACCGGGGAGCTGTTTTTT.

This clonotype was recorded at least ten times. The gene calls are TRBV5-5 and TRBJ1-1; D is ambiguous. The V end lost 0 bases, the J end lost 6 bases, and 9 bases lay between the germline ends. CDR1 is SGHKS and CDR2 is YYEKEE in the germline V gene (reference sequence). This CDR3 has 13 residues. CDR3 region: CASSLDVSSEAFF. Written as DNA, the CDR3 is TGTGCCAGCAGCTTGGATGTCAGTTCTGAAGCTTTCTTT.

V and J are TRBV3-1 and TRBJ2-7, with 8 bases matching TRBD2. CDR3 length: 13 amino acids. V trimming: 3 bases; J trimming: 7 bases; junction bases outside the gene matches: 5. Germline V gene sequence: CDR1 LGHDT, CDR2 YNNKEL (reference sequence). This CDR3 is CASSHSREGEQYF. For the CDR3, the DNA is TGTGCCAGCAGCCACTCCCGGGAGGGGGAGCAGTACTTC.

Concerning this clonotype itself: A much larger clone differs by one base, so this may be a read error. This sequence joins TRBV7-3 and TRBJ2-2; D might be TRBD1 or TRBD2, each matching 5 bases. In germline, CDR1 is SGHTA, CDR2 FQGTGA. The CDR3 runs 16 residues. CDR3 region: CASSSLPGTDTGEQFF. The CDR3 DNA reads TGTGCCAGCAGCTCGTTACCCGGGACGGATACCGGGGAGCAGTTTTTT. Drawing the rest from reference TRBV7-3 and TRBJ2-2, the complete variable domain is GAGVSQTPSNKVTEKGKYVELRCDPISGHTALYWYRQSLGQGPEFLIYFQGTGAADDSGLPNDRFFAVRPEGSVSTLKIQRTERGDSAVYLCASSSLPGTDTGEQFFGEGSRLTVL.

This clonotype was counted ten times or more. This chain links TRBV10-3 with TRBJ2-3; D gene unclear. The germline V gene encodes CDR1 ENHRY and CDR2 SYGVKD. CDR3 length: 14 residues. V was clipped by 1 base and J by 2 bases, with 7 bases between them. The CDR3 is CAISELGITDTQYF. For the CDR3, the DNA is TGTGCCATCAGTGAGTTGGGGATCACAGATACGCAGTATTTT.

This clonotype was detected many times. The chain employs TRBV4-1 and TRBJ2-2; D is perhaps TRBD2 (5 bases). Trimming removed 4 bases from V and 6 bases from J, with 12 bases in between. Germline loops: CDR1 MGHRA, CDR2 YSYEKL. The length of the CDR3 is 14 residues. In DNA, the CDR3 is TGCGCCAGCAGCCGGTATGAGGGCGCCGGGGAGCTGTTTTTT. This encodes CASSRYEGAGELFF.

The CDR3 sequence is CASSPGQKNGYTF. CDR3 in DNA: TGTGCCAGCTCACCAGGACAGAAAAATGGCTACACCTTC. The J gene is TRBJ1-2, the V gene TRBV18; possible D gene TRBD1, 6 bases. The germline V and J ends were trimmed by 2 bases and 6 bases, with 10 bases remaining between them. The germline gives CDR1 KGHSH, CDR2 LQKENI. This CDR3 comprises 13 residues. The variable domain in full, completed from reference TRBV18 and TRBJ1-2, reads NAGVMQNPRHLVRRRGQEARLRCSPMKGHSHVYWYRQLPEEGLKFMVYLQKENIIDESGMPKERFSAEFPKEGPSILRIQQVVRGDSAAYFCASSPGQKNGYTFGSGTRLTVV.

This clonotype was observed many times. V gene TRBV6-1 combines with J gene TRBJ1-3; 7 bases line up with TRBD1. CDR3 length: 17 residues. V lost 0 bases to trimming and J lost 0 bases; unmatched junction nucleotides: 5. Germline loops: CDR1 MNHNS, CDR2 SASEGT. In DNA form, the CDR3 reads TGTGCCAGCAGTGAAGCGCCGGGACAGCCCTCTGGAAACACCATATATTTT. Protein sequence: CASSEAPGQPSGNTIYF.

Ten or more counts support this clonotype. The chain carries TRBV27 and TRBJ1-6; the match to TRBD1 covers 8 bases. Germline assignment: CDR1 MNHEY and CDR2 SMNVEV (reference sequence). The V gene end was trimmed by 5 bases and the J gene end by 0 bases; junction bases not matched to a gene: 12. The CDR3 contains 19 residues. The CDR3 sequence: CASSGAGTGLSSYNSPLHF. DNA of the CDR3: TGTGCCAGCAGTGGAGCCGGGACAGGTCTGAGCTCCTATAATTCACCCCTCCACTTT.